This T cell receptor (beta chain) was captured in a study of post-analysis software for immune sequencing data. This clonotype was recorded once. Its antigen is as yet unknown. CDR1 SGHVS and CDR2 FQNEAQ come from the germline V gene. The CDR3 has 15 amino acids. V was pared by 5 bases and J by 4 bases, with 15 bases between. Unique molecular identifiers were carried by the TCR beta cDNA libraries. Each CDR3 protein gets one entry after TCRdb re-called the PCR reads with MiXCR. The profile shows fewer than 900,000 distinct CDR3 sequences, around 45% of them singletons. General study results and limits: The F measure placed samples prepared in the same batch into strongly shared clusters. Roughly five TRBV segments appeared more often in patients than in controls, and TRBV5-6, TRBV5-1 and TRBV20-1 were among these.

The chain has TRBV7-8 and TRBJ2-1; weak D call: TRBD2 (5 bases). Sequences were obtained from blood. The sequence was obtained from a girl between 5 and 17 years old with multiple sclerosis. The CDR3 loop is CASSLRLTMYNEQFF. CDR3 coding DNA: TGTGCCAGCAGCCTTAGATTGACTATGTACAATGAGCAGTTCTTC.